One sample yielded the 4 T cell receptor beta chains listed below, sequenced in a study of blood T cell repertoires in COVID-19. Sequencing was performed with immunoSEQ multiplex PCR; in TCRdb, only in-frame clones are kept and a portion is missing. Among under 250,000 clones listed, around four fifths were seen once. The sequenced material came from peripheral blood. These receptor sequences come from a man aged 35 to 55 with active or convalescent COVID-19.

V is TRBV3-1 (or the pseudogene TRBV3-2) and J is TRBJ1-5, with 8 bases that match TRBD1. The germline gives CDR1 LGHDT, CDR2 YNNKEL (reference sequence). Trimming cost V 1 base and J 4 bases; bases outside gene matches: 3. This CDR3 has 15 residues. CDR3 region: CASSQAGGRNQPQHF. The CDR3 region has the DNA TGTGCCAGCAGCCAAGCAGGGGGCCGAAATCAGCCCCAGCATTTT.

J is TRBJ2-7 and V is TRBV6-6, with 14 positions matching TRBD2. The germline V gene encodes CDR1 MNHNY and CDR2 SVGAGI (reference sequence). V lost 5 bases to trimming and J lost 0 bases; unmatched junction nucleotides: 6. The CDR3 covers 17 residues. The DNA of the CDR3 is TGTGCCAGCAGTCGGACTAGCGGGGGGTTATTCTCCTACGAGCAGTACTTC. Protein: CASSRTSGGLFSYEQYF.

The V and J genes are TRBV6-5 and TRBJ1-4, with TRBD1 matching over 8 bases. The V gene's germline CDR1 is MNHEY and CDR2 SVGAGI. This CDR3 spans 15 amino acids. J lost 8 bases, V lost 6 bases, and 11 bases had no gene match. CDR3 amino acids: CASRDRTGGDEKLFF. In DNA form, the CDR3 reads TGTGCCAGCAGGGATCGTACAGGGGGAGACGAAAAACTGTTTTTT.

The rearrangement links TRBV4-2 to TRBJ2-7, with D uncertain. V lost 4 bases and J lost 2, with 15 bases in between. Germline lookup yields CDR1 LGHNA and CDR2 YNFKEQ. This CDR3 comprises 15 residues. Here the CDR3 DNA reads TGTGCCAGCAGCCTTTACTTTCAATATACCTACGAGCAGTACTTC. Translation gives CASSLYFQYTYEQYF.